The clone carrying this TCR beta chain was found a few times. This sample was taken from a study of T-cell reconstitution after alpha-beta-depleted transplantation in children. Unique molecular identifiers were incorporated when the TCRbeta library was constructed. MiXCR was run by TCRdb on the PCR reads, yielding one entry per CDR3 protein. The table has fewer than 700,000 distinct CDR3 sequences, roughly 13% seen once. This CDR3 contains 15 residues. V shed 2 bases and J shed 4 bases, with 14 bases lying between them. Looked up from germline, CDR1 is SGHDN and CDR2 is FVKESK. The sequenced sample was PBMCs, mostly from graft donor cells, obtained 360 days after TCRalphabeta/CD19-depleted stem cell transplant. V gene TRBV14 combines with J gene TRBJ1-1, with D maybe TRBD1 (5 bases). The sequence came from a male patient between 10 and 17 years old who had a stem cell transplant for acute myeloid leukemia, so the T cells may come from the graft donor. CDR3 DNA: TGTGCCAGCAGCCAACCCCGGTGGGGGGGCACTGAAGCTTTCTTT. It translates to CASSQPRWGGTEAFF.